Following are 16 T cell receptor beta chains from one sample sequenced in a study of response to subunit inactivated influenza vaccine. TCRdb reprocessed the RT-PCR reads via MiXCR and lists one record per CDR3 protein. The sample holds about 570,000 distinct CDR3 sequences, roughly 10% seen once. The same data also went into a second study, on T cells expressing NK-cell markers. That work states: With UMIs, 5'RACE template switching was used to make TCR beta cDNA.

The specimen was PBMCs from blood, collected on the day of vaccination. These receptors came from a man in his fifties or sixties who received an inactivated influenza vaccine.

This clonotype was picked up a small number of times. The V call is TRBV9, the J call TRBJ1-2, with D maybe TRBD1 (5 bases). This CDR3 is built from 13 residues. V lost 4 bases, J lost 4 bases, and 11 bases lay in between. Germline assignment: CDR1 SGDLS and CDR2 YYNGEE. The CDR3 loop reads CASSPGRIYGYTF. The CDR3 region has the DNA TGTGCCAGCAGCCCGGGACGGATCTATGGCTACACCTTC.

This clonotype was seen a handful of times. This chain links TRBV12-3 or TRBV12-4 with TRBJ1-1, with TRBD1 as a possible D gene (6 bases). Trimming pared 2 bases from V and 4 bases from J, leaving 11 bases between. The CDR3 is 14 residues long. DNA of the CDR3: TGTGCCAGCAGTTTACGACAGGTGGGCACTGAAGCTTTCTTT. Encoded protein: CASSLRQVGTEAFF.

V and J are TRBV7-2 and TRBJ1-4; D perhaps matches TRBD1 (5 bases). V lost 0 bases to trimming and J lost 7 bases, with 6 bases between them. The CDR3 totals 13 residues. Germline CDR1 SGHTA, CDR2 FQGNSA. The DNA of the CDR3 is TGTGCCAGCAGCTTAGCGCAGGGTGAAAAACTGTTTTTT. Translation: CASSLAQGEKLFF. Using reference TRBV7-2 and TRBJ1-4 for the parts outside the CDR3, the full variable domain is GAGVSQSPSNKVTEKGKDVELRCDPISGHTALYWYRQSLGQGLEFLIYFQGNSAPDKSGLPSDRFSAERTGGSVSTLTIQRTQQEDSAVYLCASSLAQGEKLFFGSGTQLSVL.

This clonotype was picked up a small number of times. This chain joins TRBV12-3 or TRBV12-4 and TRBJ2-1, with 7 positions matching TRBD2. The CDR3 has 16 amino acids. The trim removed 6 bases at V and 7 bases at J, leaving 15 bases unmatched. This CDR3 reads CASRLNGLAVGNEQFF. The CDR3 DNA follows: TGTGCCAGCAGGCTAAATGGGCTAGCGGTGGGTAATGAGCAGTTCTTC.

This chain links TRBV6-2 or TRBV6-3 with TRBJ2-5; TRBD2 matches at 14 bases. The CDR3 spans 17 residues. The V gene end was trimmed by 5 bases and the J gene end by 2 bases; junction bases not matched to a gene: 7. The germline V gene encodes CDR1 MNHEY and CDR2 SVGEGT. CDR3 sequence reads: CASSHGTSGSRQETQYF. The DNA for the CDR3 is TGTGCCAGCAGTCACGGGACTAGCGGGAGCCGACAAGAGACCCAGTACTTC.

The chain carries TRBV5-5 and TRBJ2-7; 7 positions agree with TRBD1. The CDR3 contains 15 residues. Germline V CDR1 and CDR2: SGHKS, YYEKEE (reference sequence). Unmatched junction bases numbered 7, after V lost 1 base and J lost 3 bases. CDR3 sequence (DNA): TGTGCCAGCAGCTTGACGGGACAGCGAAACTACGAGCAGTACTTC. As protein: CASSLTGQRNYEQYF.

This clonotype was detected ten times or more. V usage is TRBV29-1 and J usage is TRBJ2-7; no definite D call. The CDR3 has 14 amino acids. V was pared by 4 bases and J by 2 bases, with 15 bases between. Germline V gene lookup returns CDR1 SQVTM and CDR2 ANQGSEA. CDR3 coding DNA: TGCAGCGTTGCCGCGCCTCAGGCCCCCTACGAGCAGTACTTC. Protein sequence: CSVAAPQAPYEQYF.

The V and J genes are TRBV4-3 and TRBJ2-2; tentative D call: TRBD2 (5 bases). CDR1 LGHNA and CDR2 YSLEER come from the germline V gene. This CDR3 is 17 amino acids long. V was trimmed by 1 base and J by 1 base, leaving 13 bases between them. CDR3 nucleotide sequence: TGCGCCAGCAGCCAAGTATTTAGCGAACTGAACACCGGGGAGCTGTTTTTT. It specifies CASSQVFSELNTGELFF.

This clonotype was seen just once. This chain's CDR3 is CASSRGGLEETQYF. CDR3 bases: TGTGCCAGCAGCCGAGGGGGATTAGAAGAGACCCAGTACTTC. The gene calls are TRBV14 and TRBJ2-5; possibly TRBD1 for D (6 bases). The germline V gene encodes CDR1 SGHDN and CDR2 FVKESK. The CDR3 is made up of 14 amino acids. The V and J ends lost 4 bases and 3 bases respectively, with 12 bases between them.

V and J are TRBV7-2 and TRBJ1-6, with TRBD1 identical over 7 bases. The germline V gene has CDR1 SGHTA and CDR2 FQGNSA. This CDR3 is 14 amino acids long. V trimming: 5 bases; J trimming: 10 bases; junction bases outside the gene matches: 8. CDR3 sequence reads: CASSRQGRRSPLHF. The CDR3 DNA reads TGTGCCAGCAGCCGACAGGGTCGCCGGTCACCCCTCCACTTT.

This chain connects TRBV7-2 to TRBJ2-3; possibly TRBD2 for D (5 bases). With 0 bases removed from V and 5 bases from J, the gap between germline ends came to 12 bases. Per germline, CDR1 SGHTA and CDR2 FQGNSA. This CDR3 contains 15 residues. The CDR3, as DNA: TGTGCCAGCAGCTTAGCGGGAGTGAGTGGAGATACGCAGTATTTT. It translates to CASSLAGVSGDTQYF. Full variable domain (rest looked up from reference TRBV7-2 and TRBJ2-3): GAGVSQSPSNKVTEKGKDVELRCDPISGHTALYWYRQSLGQGLEFLIYFQGNSAPDKSGLPSDRFSAERTGGSVSTLTIQRTQQEDSAVYLCASSLAGVSGDTQYFGPGTRLTVL.

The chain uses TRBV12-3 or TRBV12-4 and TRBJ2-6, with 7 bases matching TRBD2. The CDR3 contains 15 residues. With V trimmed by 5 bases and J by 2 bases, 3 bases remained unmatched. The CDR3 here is CASSVRGAGANVLTF. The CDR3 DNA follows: TGTGCCAGCAGTGTCCGGGGGGCTGGGGCCAACGTCCTGACTTTC.

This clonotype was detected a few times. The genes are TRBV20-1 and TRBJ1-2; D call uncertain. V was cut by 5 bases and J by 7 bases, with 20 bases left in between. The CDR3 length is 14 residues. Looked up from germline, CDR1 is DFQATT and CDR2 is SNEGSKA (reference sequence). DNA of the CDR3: TGCAGTGCTTCGACCGGGCCAGAATTCTTTGGCTACACCTTC. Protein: CSASTGPEFFGYTF.

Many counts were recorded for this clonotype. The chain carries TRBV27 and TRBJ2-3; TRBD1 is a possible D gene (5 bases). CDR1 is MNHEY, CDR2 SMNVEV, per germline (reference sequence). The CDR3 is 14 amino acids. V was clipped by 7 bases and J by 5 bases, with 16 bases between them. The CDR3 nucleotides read TGTGCCAGCAAAGGGCGTTACCAGGGAGATACGCAGTATTTT. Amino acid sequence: CASKGRYQGDTQYF.

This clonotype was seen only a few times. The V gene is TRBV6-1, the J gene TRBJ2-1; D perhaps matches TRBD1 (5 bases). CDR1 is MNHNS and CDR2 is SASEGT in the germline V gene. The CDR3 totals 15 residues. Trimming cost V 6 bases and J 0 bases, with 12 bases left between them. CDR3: CASRSDSFSYNEQFF. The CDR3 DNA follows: TGTGCCAGCAGGAGTGACAGCTTCTCCTACAATGAGCAGTTCTTC.

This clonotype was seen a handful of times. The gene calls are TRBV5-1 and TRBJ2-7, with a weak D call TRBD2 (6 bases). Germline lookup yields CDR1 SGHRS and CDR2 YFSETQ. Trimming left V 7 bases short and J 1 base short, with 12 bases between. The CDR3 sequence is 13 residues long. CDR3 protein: CASRIGGSYEQYF. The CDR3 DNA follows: TGCGCCAGCCGAATCGGGGGTTCCTACGAGCAGTACTTC.